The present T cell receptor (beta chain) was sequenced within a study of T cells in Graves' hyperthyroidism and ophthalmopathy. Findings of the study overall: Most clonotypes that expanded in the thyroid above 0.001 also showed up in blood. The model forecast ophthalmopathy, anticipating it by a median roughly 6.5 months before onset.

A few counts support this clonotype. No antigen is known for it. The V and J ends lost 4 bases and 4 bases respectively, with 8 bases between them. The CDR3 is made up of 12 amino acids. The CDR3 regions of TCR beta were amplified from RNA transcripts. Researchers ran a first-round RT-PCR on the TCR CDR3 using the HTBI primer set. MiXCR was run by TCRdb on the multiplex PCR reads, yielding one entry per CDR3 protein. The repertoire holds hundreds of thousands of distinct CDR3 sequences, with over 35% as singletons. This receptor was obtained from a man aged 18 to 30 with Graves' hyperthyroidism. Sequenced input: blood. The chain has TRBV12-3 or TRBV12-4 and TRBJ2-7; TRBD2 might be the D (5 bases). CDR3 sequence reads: CASSSDFYEQYF. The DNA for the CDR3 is TGTGCCAGCAGTTCGGACTTTTACGAGCAGTACTTC.